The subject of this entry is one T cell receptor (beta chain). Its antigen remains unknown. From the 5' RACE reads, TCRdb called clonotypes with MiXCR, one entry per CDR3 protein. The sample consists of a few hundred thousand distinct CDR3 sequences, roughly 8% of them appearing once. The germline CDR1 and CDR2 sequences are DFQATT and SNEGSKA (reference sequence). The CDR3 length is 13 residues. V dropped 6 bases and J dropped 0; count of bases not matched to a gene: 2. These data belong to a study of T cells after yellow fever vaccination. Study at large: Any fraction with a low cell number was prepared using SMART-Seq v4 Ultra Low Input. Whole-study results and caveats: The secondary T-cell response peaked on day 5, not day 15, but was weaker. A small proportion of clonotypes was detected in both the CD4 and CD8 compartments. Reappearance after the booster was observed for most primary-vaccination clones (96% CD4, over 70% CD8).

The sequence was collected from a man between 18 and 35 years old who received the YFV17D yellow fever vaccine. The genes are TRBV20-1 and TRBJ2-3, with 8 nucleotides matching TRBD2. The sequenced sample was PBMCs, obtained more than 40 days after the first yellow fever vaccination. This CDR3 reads CSALAGSTDTQYF. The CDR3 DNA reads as TGCAGTGCATTAGCGGGGAGCACAGATACGCAGTATTTT.